These 9 T cell receptor beta chains were sequenced from one sample in a study of shared clonotypes between healthy human individuals. The table came from immunoSEQ multiplex PCR; TCRdb's copy has only in-frame clones and leaves some out. This table holds about 2.4 million clones, over 85% found once. Input material: naive CD4+ T cells from PBMCs. The subset here: CD45RA+ positively selected. Source of these receptors: a man aged 18 to 30 in good health. Some clones in this sample may be carry-over from other donors' samples.

CDR3 in DNA: TGCGCCAGCAGCTTTGCGGGGCCAGGGAACGAGCAGTACTTC. It specifies CASSFAGPGNEQYF. The chain joins TRBV5-1 to TRBJ2-7; the D gene is possibly TRBD2 (6 bases). CDR1 is SGHRS and CDR2 is YFSETQ in the germline V gene. V lost 2 bases and J lost 5, with 14 bases in between. This CDR3 has 14 residues.

The chain carries TRBV29-1 and TRBJ1-1; D ambiguous. Deletions cut 6 bases from V and 2 bases from J, with 13 bases between. Germline lookup yields CDR1 SQVTM and CDR2 ANQGSEA. The CDR3 is 13 amino acids. This CDR3 reads CSVAARLNTEAFF. The CDR3 DNA follows: TGCAGCGTCGCGGCCAGACTAAACACTGAAGCTTTCTTT.

The chain links TRBV27 to TRBJ1-1; no firm D call. The CDR3 is 15 residues long. The germline V and J ends were trimmed by 1 base and 5 bases, with 14 bases remaining between them. CDR1 is MNHEY and CDR2 is SMNVEV in the germline V gene (reference sequence). The CDR3 sequence is CASSLLEPRRTEAFF. CDR3 DNA sequence: TGTGCCAGCAGTTTATTGGAGCCCCGTCGGACTGAAGCTTTCTTT.

This clone was detected only a few times. The chain links TRBV28 to TRBJ1-4, with D possibly TRBD1 on 5 matching bases. There are 16 residues in the CDR3. Germline assignment: CDR1 MDHEN and CDR2 SYDVKM. Trimming cost V 6 bases and J 8 bases, with 22 bases left between them. This CDR3 is CASSSLSGTKGEKLFF. The CDR3, as DNA: TGTGCCAGCAGCTCACTCTCCGGGACTAAAGGGGAAAAACTGTTTTTT.

V and J are TRBV5-1 and TRBJ1-1; a possible D gene is TRBD1 (5 bases). Trimming stripped 0 bases from V and 3 bases from J, with 12 bases between. Per germline, CDR1 SGHRS and CDR2 YFSETQ. This CDR3 spans 15 amino acids. CDR3 bases: TGCGCCAGCAGCTTGGAGGGGTTCCGGGACACTGAAGCTTTCTTT. Translating it yields CASSLEGFRDTEAFF. The full variable domain, with the rest looked up from reference TRBV5-1 and TRBJ1-1, is KAGVTQTPRYLIKTRGQQVTLSCSPISGHRSVSWYQQTPGQGLQFLFEYFSETQRNKGNFPGRFSGRQFSNSRSEMNVSTLELGDSALYLCASSLEGFRDTEAFFGQGTRLTVV.

The chain couples TRBV7-8 to TRBJ1-1; maybe TRBD1 (6 bases). Trimming left V 1 base short and J 1 base short, with 10 bases between. This CDR3 spans 15 amino acids. Germline V gene data show CDR1 as SGHVS and CDR2 as FQNEAQ. The CDR3 region has the DNA TGTGCCAGCAGCTTAGAGGTGGGGGCGAACACTGAAGCTTTCTTT. It codes for CASSLEVGANTEAFF.

V usage is TRBV19 and J usage is TRBJ1-4; TRBD1 matches at 7 bases. Germline CDR1 LNHDA, CDR2 SQIVND (reference sequence). The trim removed 4 bases at V and 7 bases at J, leaving 9 bases unmatched. The length of the CDR3 is 15 residues. CDR3 sequence: CASSTRQGRVEKLFF. Here the CDR3 DNA reads TGTGCCAGTAGTACCCGACAGGGTAGGGTTGAAAAACTGTTTTTT.

The chain employs TRBV19 and TRBJ2-4; 9 positions match TRBD1. Germline V CDR1 and CDR2: LNHDA, SQIVND (reference sequence). The CDR3 totals 16 residues. The J segment lost 2 bases and the V segment lost 5 bases, leaving 7 bases of the junction unmatched. The CDR3 region has the DNA TGTGCCAGTAGTGTATCGGGACAGGGTTCCAAAAACATTCAGTACTTC. Its protein product is CASSVSGQGSKNIQYF.

The chain links TRBV7-3 to TRBJ2-1; 9 nucleotides match TRBD2. After removal of 3 bases from V and 2 bases from J, the junction contained 2 bases not matched to a gene. This CDR3 contains 15 residues. Looked up from germline, CDR1 is SGHTA and CDR2 is FQGTGA. This CDR3 reads CASSFSGSTYNEQFF. DNA of the CDR3: TGTGCCAGCAGCTTTAGCGGGAGCACCTACAATGAGCAGTTCTTC.